This T cell receptor beta chain appears in the sequencing data of a study of T cell repertoires in cytomegalovirus infection. Notes on the study in general: HLA-C-restricted CMV-specific TCR beta clonotypes were dominant in the ex vivo response.

MiXCR, applied by TCRdb to the reads, yields one record per CDR3 protein. The sample lists some 940,000 distinct CDR3 sequences, roughly 31% occurring once. The length of the CDR3 is 18 residues. V was trimmed by 0 bases and J by 2 bases, leaving 17 bases between them. Germline values: CDR1 MGHRA, CDR2 YSYEKL. On this clonotype itself: Its antigen is as yet unknown.

Material: cultured CD8+ T cells from PBMCs, obtained from culture after CMV antigen stimulation. The receptor was derived from a human donor in good health (CMV status not recorded). Some clones in this sample may be carry-over from other donors' samples. This sequence joins TRBV4-1 and TRBJ1-5, with D possibly matching TRBD1 (5 bases). The CDR3, as DNA: TGCGCCAGCAGCCAAGATTGGTTGGGGGTTGGTGGCAATCAGCCCCAGCATTTT. Amino acids: CASSQDWLGVGGNQPQHF.